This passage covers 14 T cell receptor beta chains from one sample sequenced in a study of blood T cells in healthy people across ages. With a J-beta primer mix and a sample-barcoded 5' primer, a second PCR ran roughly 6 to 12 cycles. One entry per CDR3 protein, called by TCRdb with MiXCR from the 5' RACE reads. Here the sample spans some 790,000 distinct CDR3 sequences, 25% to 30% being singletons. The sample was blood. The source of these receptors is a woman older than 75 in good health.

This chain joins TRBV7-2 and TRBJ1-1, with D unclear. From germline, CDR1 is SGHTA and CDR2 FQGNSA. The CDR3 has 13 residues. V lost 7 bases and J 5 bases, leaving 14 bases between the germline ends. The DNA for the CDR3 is TGTGCCAGCACCGAGCTGGGGAGGACTGAAGCTTTCTTT. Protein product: CASTELGRTEAFF.

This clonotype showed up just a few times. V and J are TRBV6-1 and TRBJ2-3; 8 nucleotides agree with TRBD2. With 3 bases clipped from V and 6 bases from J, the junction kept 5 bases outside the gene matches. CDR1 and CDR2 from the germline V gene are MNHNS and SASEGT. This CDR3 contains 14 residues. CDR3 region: CASSEGLGGDTQYF. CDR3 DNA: TGTGCCAGCAGTGAGGGACTAGGGGGGGATACGCAGTATTTT.

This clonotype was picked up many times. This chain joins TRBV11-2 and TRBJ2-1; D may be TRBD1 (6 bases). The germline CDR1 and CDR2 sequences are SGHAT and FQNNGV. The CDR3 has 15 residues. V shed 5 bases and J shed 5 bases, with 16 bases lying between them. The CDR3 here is CASSLDWTEDNEQFF. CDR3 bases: TGTGCCAGCAGCCTTGACTGGACAGAAGACAATGAGCAGTTCTTC.

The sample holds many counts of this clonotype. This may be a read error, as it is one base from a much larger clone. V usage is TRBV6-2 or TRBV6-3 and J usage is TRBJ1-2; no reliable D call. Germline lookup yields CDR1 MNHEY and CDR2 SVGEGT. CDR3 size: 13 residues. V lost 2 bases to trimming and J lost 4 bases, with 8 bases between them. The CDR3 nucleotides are TGTGCCAGCAGTTACGTCAGTAGCTATGGCTACACCTTC. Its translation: CASSYVSSYGYTF.

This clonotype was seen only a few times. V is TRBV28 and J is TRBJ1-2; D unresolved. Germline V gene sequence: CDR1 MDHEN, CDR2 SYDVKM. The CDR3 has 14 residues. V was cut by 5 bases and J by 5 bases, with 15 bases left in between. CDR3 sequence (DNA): TGTGCCAGCAGTGACTCGGGCCAGCCTTATGGCTACACCTTC. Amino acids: CASSDSGQPYGYTF.

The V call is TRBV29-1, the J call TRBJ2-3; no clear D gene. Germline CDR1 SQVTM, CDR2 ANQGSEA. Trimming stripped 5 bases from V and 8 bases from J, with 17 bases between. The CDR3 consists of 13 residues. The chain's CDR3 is CSVSPAQHVTQYF. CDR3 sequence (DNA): TGCAGCGTTTCCCCGGCGCAACATGTTACGCAGTATTTT.

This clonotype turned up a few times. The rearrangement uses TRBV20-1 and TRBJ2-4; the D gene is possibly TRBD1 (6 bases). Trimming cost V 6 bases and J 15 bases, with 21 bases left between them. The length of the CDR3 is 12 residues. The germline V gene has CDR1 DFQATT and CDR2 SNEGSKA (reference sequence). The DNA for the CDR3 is TGCAGTGCGCGAACAGGGAAAGAGACCCGGTACTTC. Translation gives CSARTGKETRYF.

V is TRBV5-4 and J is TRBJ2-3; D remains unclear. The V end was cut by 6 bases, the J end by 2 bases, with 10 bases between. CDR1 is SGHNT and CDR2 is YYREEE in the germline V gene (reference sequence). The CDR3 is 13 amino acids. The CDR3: CASTVGNTDTQYF. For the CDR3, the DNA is TGTGCCAGCACTGTGGGGAACACAGATACGCAGTATTTT.

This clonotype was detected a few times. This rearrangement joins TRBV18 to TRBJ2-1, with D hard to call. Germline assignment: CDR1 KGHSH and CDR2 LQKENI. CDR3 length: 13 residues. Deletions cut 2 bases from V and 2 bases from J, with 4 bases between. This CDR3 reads CASSPGPYNEQFF. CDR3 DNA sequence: TGTGCCAGCTCACCAGGGCCCTACAATGAGCAGTTCTTC.

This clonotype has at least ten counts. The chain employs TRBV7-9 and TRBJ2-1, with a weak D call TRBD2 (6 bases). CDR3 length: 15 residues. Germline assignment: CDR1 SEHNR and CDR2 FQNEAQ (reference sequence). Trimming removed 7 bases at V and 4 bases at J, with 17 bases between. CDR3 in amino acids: CASTLGGVGYNEQFF. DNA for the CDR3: TGTGCCAGCACCCTTGGCGGGGTGGGGTACAATGAGCAGTTCTTC.

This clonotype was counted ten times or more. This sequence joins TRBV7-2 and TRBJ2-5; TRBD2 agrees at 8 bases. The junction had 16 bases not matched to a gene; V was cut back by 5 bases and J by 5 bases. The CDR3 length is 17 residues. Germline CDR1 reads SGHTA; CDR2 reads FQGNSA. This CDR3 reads CASSPGGSGGARETQYF. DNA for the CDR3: TGTGCCAGCAGCCCCGGAGGCTCCGGGGGGGCCCGGGAGACCCAGTACTTC.

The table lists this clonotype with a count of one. CDR3 in DNA: TGCGCCAGCAGGGATGTGGGGGAACGGTCTTCCGAGCAGTACTTC. It specifies CASRDVGERSSEQYF. The chain combines TRBV5-1 with TRBJ2-7; either TRBD1 or TRBD2 may fit D (5 bases each). This CDR3 comprises 15 residues. The V end was cut by 5 bases, the J end by 6 bases, with 21 bases between. CDR1 is SGHRS, CDR2 YFSETQ, per germline. The whole variable domain, filled in from reference TRBV5-1 and TRBJ2-7, reads KAGVTQTPRYLIKTRGQQVTLSCSPISGHRSVSWYQQTPGQGLQFLFEYFSETQRNKGNFPGRFSGRQFSNSRSEMNVSTLELGDSALYLCASRDVGERSSEQYFGPGTRLTVT.

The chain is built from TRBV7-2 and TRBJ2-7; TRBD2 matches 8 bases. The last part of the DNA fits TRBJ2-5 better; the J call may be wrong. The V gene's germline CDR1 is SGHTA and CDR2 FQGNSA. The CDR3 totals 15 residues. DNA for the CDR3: TGTGCCAGCAGCTTAGCCCTAGCGGGCCAAGAGACCCAGTACTTC. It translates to CASSLALAGQETQYF.

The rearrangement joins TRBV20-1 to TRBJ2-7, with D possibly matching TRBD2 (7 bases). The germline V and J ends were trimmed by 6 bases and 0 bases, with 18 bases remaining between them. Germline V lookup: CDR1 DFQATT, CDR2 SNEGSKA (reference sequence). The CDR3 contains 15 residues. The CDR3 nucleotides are TGCAGTGCGGGGGGGCTGGGATCCTCCTCCTACGAGCAGTACTTC. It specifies CSAGGLGSSSYEQYF.